Given below is one T cell receptor (beta chain) in context. From germline, CDR1 is MNHEY and CDR2 SMNVEV (reference sequence). This CDR3 region has 11 residues. V was clipped by 7 bases and J by 7 bases, with 7 bases between them. Sample treatment: around 19 received Ad26.COV2.S at low or high dose, single or two shots; about 5 received placebo; per-sample allocation not given. Samples were taken on day 63 after the first vaccine or placebo injection. Measured with immunoSEQ multiplex PCR; TCRdb has only the in-frame clones, and not every one. The data show approximately 300,000 clones, approximately 80% seen once. This entry is derived from a study of Ad26.COV2.S vaccination and SARS-CoV-2 variants.

The chain couples TRBV27 to TRBJ2-2; no definite D call. The sequencing here drew on peripheral blood, taken in a trial of Ad26.COV2.S vaccine versus placebo. The source of this sequence is a person between 18 and 59 years old who received the Ad26.COV2.S COVID-19 vaccine or a placebo. CDR3 nucleotide sequence: TGTGCCAGCACCCTCGGCGGGGAGCTGTTTTTT. It encodes CASTLGGELFF.